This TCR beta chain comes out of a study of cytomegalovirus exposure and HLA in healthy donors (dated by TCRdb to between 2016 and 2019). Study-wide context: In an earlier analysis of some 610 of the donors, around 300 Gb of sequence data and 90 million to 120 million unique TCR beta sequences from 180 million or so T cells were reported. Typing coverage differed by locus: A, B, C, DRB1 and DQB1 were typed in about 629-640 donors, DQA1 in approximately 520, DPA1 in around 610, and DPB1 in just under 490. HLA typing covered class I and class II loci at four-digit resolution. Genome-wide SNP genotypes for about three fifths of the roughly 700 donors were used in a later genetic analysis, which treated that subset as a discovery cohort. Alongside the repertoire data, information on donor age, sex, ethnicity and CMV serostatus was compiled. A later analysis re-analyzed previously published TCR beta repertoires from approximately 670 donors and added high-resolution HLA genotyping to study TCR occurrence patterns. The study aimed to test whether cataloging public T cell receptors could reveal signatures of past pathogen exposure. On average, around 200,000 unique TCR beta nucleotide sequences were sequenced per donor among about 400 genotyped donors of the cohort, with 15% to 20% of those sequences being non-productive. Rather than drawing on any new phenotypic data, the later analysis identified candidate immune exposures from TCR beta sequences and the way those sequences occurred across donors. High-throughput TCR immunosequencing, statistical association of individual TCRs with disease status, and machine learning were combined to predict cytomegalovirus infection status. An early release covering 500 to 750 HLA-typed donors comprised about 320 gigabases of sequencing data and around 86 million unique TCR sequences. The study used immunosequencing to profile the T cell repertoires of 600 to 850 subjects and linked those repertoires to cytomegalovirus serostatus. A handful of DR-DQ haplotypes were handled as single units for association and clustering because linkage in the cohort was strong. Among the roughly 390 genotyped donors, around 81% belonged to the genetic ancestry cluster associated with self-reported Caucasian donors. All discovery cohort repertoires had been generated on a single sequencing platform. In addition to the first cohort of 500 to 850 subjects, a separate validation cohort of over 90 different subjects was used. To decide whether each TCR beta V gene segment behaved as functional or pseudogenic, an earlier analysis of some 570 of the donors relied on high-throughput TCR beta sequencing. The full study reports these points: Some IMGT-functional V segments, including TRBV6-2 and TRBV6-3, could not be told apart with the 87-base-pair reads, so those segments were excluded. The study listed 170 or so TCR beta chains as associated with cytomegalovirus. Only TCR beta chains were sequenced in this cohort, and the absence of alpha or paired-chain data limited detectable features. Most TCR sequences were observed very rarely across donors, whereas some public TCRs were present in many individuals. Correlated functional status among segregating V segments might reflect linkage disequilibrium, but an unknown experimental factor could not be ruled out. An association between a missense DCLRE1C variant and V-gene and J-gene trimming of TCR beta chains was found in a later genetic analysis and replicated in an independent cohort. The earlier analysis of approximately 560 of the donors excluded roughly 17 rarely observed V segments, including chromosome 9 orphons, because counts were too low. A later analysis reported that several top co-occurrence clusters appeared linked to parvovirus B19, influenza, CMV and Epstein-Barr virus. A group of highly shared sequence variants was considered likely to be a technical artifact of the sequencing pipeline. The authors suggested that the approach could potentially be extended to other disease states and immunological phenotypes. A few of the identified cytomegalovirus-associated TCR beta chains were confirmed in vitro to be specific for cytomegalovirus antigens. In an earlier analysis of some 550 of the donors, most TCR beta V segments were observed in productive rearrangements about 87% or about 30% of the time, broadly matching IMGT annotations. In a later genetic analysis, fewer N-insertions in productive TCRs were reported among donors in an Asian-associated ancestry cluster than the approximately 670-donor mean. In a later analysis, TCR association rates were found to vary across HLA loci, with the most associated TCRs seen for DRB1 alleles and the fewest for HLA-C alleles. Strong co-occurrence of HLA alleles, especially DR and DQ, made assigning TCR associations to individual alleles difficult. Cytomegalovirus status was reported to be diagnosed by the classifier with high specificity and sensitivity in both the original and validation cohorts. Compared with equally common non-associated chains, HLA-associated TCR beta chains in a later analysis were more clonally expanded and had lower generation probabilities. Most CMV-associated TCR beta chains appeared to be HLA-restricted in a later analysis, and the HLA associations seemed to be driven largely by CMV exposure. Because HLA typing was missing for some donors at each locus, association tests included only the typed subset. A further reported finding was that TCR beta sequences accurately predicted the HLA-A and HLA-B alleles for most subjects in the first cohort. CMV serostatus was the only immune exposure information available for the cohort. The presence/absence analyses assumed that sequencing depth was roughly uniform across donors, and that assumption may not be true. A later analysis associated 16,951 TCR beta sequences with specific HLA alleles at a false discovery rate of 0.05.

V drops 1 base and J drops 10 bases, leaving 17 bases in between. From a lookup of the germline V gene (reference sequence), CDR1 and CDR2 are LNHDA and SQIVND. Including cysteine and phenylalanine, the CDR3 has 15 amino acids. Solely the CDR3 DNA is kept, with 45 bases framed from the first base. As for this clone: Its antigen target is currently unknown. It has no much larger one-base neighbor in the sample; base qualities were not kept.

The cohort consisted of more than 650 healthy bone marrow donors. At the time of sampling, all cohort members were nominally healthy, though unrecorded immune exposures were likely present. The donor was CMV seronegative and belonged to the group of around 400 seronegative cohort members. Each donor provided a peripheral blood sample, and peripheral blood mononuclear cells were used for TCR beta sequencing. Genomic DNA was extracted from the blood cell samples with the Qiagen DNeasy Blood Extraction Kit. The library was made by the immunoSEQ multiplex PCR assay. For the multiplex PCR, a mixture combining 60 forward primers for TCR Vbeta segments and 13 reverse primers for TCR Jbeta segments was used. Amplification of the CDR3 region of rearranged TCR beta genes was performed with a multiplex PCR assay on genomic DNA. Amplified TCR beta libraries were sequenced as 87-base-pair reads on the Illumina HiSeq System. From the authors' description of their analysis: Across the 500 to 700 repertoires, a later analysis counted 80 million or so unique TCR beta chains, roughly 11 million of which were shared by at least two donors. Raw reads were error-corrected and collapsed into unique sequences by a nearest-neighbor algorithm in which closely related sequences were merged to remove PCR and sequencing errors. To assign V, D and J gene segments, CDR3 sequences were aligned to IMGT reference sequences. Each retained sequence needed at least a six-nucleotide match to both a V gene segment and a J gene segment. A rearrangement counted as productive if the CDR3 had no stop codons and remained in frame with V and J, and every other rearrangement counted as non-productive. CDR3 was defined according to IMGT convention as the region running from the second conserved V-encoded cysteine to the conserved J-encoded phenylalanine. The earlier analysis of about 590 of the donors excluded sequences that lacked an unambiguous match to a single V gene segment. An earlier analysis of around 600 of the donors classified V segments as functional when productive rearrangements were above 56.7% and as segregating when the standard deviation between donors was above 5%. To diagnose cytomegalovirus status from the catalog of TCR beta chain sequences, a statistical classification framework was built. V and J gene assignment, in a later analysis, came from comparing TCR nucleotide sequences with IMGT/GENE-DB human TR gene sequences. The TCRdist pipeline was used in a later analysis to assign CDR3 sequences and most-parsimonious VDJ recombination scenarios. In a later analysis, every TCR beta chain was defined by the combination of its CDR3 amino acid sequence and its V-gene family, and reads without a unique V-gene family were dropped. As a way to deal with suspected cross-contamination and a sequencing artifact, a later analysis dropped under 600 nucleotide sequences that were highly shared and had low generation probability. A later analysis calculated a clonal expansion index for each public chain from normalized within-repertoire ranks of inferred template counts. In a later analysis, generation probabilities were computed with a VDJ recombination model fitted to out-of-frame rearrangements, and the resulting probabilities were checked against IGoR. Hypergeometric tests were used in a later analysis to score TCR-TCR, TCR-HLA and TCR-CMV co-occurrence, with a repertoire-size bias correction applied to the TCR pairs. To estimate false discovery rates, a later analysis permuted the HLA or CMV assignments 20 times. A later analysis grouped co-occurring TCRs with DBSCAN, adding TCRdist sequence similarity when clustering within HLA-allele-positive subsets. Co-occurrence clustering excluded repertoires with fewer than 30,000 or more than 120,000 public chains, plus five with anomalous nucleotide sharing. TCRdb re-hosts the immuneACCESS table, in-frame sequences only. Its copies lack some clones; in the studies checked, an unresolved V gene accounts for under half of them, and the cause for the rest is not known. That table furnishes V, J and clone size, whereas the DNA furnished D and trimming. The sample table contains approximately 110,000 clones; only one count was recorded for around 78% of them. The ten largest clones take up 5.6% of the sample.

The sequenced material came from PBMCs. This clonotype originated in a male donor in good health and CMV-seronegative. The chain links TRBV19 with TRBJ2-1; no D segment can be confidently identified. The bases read TGTGCCAGTAGTATAGCCCCCTATCCGGGTCTCGAGCAGTTCTTC. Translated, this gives CASSIAPYPGLEQFF.